This TCR beta chain was identified during a study of spatial heterogeneity in lung cancer. The CDR3 extends over 14 amino acids. V shed 7 bases, J shed 3 bases, and the junction held 7 bases outside the gene matches. Germline CDR1 SNHLY, CDR2 FYNNEI. Via MiXCR, TCRdb re-called the 5' RACE reads, giving one row per CDR3 protein. In the table there are fewer than 65,000 distinct CDR3 sequences, approximately 6% of which are singletons. Documented time point: sample taken at primary tumor resection. The donor group consisted of under 95 patients who had untreated, early-stage non-small cell lung cancer. Unsorted whole RNA from tumor, nontumor lung or frozen PBMC underwent sequencing. This clonotype was counted only a few times.

Sequenced here: PBMCs, sampled at surgery. The rearrangement uses TRBV2 and TRBJ1-1, with TRBD1 identical over 8 bases. This receptor was obtained from a female donor with early-stage non-small cell lung cancer. Written as DNA, the CDR3 is TGTGCCAGCATCCCAGGGGGCAGGGACACTGAAGCTTTCTTT. The encoded protein is CASIPGGRDTEAFF.